Below are 21 T cell receptor beta chains sequenced from a single sample in a study of molecular identifiers for immune sequencing clone quantification. Each CDR3 protein gets one entry after TCRdb re-called the PCR reads with MiXCR. The data show some 680,000 distinct CDR3 sequences, around 25% seen once. Sequenced sample: naive CD8+ T cells from blood, with Jurkat cell RNA spiked in. Regarding subset: FACS-sorted CD8+CD4-CCR7+CD45RA+ naive T cells. These receptors were collected from a human donor in good health. Some libraries in this study had Jurkat cell RNA spiked in.

In this sample, this clonotype turned up a few times. Just one base apart from a much larger clone, this may be a read error. The chain's CDR3 is CASSEEVYNTETFF. In nucleotides, the CDR3 is TGTGCCAGCAGTGAAGAGGTCTACAACACTGAAACTTTCTTT. The chain couples TRBV6-1 to TRBJ1-1; D gene unclear. The germline V gene encodes CDR1 MNHNS and CDR2 SASEGT. The CDR3 is made up of 14 amino acids.

This clonotype was recorded many times. The chain joins TRBV29-1 to TRBJ2-3; tentative D call: TRBD2 (7 bases). CDR1 is SQVTM, CDR2 ANQGSEA, per germline. The CDR3 length is 18 residues. Trimming took 3 bases from V and 4 from J, leaving 26 bases between them. In DNA, the CDR3 is TGCAGCGTTGATGGGGGTTCCCCTAGCGGACCAGGGGCAGATACGCAGTATTTT. This gives the protein CSVDGGSPSGPGADTQYF.

This clonotype was found many times. The chain links TRBV6-6 to TRBJ2-2; D is uncertain. The CDR3 is made up of 12 amino acids. Looked up from germline, CDR1 is MNHNY and CDR2 is SVGAGI (reference sequence). Deletions cut 5 bases from V and 6 bases from J, with 7 bases between. This chain's CDR3 is CASSPGSGELFF. In DNA, the CDR3 is TGTGCCAGCAGTCCCGGGTCCGGGGAGCTGTTTTTT.

This clonotype was recorded a few times. The chain combines TRBV6-5 with TRBJ2-3; 12 bases agree with TRBD2. CDR1 is MNHEY and CDR2 is SVGAGI in the germline V gene. V gave up 0 bases and J gave up 8 bases; unmatched junction bases: 3. The CDR3 spans 15 residues. In DNA form, the CDR3 reads TGTGCCAGCAGTTACTCCGGACTAGCGGGACGTACGCAGTATTTT. Amino acids: CASSYSGLAGRTQYF.

As regards this clonotype: The conserved final phenylalanine or tryptophan is absent from the CDR3, which likely points to a read error. V usage is TRBV7-8 and J usage is TRBJ1-2; D not certain. Trimming shortened V by 5 bases and J by 0 bases, and 16 bases separated the two germline ends. Germline CDR1 and CDR2: SGHVS and FQNEAQ. The CDR3 loop spans 16 amino acids. The CDR3 nucleotides read TGTGCCAGCAGCCCGGAGGGCGCAGCCACTAACTATGGCTACACCTCC. Its protein is CASSPEGAATNYGYTS.

CDR3 in amino acids: CASSQDFFSSGGAKSTDTQYF. The CDR3 DNA reads TGCGCCAGCAGCCAAGATTTTTTTTCAAGCGGGGGGGCCAAATCAACAGATACGCAGTATTTT. The genes are TRBV4-3 and TRBJ2-3; 10 bases match TRBD2. The CDR3 loop spans 21 amino acids. From germline, CDR1 is LGHNA and CDR2 YSLEER. J lost 3 bases, V lost 0 bases, and 18 bases had no gene match.

As for this clonotype: This clone may be a read error of a much larger clone one base away. The V call is TRBV5-1, the J call TRBJ1-4; weak D call: TRBD1 (6 bases). Trimming removed 2 bases from V and 5 bases from J, with 10 bases in between. CDR1 and CDR2 (germline): SGHRS, YFSETQ. This CDR3 spans 14 amino acids. CDR3 DNA: TGCGCCAGCAGCTTACAGGGTCGCAATGAAAAACTGTTTTTT. This codes for CASSLQGRNEKLFF.

This clonotype was observed at least ten times. This chain links TRBV30 with TRBJ2-7; D not certain. This CDR3 has 11 amino acids. V lost 2 bases and J 7 bases, leaving 9 bases between the germline ends. Germline values: CDR1 GTSNPN, CDR2 SVGIG (reference sequence). CDR3 in DNA: TGTGCCTGGAGTCAAGGCGGAGAGCAGTACTTC. This encodes CAWSQGGEQYF.

This clonotype was found many times. The V gene is TRBV28, the J gene TRBJ1-1; the D is unclear. The CDR3 runs 11 residues. The germline CDR1 and CDR2 sequences are MDHEN and SYDVKM. The germline V and J ends were trimmed by 4 bases and 7 bases, with 7 bases remaining between them. The CDR3 protein is CASSSSNEAFF. CDR3 DNA: TGTGCCAGCAGTTCCTCCAATGAAGCTTTCTTT.

The gene calls are TRBV6-2 or TRBV6-3 and TRBJ1-5, with a weak D call TRBD1 (5 bases). The V gene's germline CDR1 is MNHEY and CDR2 SVGEGT. The CDR3 has 16 amino acids. Trimming took 7 bases from V and 0 from J, leaving 16 bases between them. CDR3 in DNA: TGTGCCAGCACCGCCTCGGGGGGTTATAGCAATCAGCCCCAGCATTTT. It codes for CASTASGGYSNQPQHF.

This clonotype was found many times. V gene TRBV28 combines with J gene TRBJ2-5, with D unclear. Germline V gene data show CDR1 as MDHEN and CDR2 as SYDVKM. V shed 2 bases and J shed 2 bases, with 12 bases lying between them. The CDR3 loop spans 15 amino acids. CDR3 amino acids: CASSLDPSSQETQYF. The DNA of the CDR3 is TGTGCCAGCAGTTTAGATCCATCGTCTCAAGAGACCCAGTACTTC.

There are a few counts of this clonotype. The chain links TRBV24-1 to TRBJ2-1; 9 nucleotides match TRBD2. The CDR3 has 14 amino acids. Per the germline V gene, CDR1 is KGHDR and CDR2 is SFDVKD. V dropped 7 bases and J dropped 7; count of bases not matched to a gene: 7. CDR3 DNA: TGTGCCACCAGCGGGACTAGCTTTGGGAATGAGCAGTTCTTC. Amino acids: CATSGTSFGNEQFF.

A few counts support this clonotype. The chain joins TRBV28 to TRBJ2-2; D remains ambiguous. V was pared by 6 bases and J by 0 bases, with 14 bases between. The CDR3 consists of 16 residues. CDR1 is MDHEN and CDR2 is SYDVKM in the germline V gene. CDR3 sequence (DNA): TGTGCCAGCAGCTCACCGTTTAGGTCGAACACCGGGGAGCTGTTTTTT. Its protein product is CASSSPFRSNTGELFF.

This clonotype was observed once. A junction end diverges from the germline sequence, so it may reflect a read error. The rearrangement links TRBV12-3 or TRBV12-4 to TRBJ1-4; D ambiguous. There are 16 residues in the CDR3. The CDR3 DNA sequence: TGTGCCAGCAGTCCACACTTTGGAGGGTTCGTTGAAAAACTGTCTTTT. Translated, it gives CASSPHFGGFVEKLSF.

The CDR3 DNA sequence: TGTGCCAGCAGCTCCTACATGGGTGACTATGGCTACACCTTC. Translated: CASSSYMGDYGYTF. The chain couples TRBV14 to TRBJ1-2; no reliable D call. Germline values: CDR1 SGHDN, CDR2 FVKESK. V lost 5 bases and J 3 bases, leaving 13 bases between the germline ends. The CDR3 is made up of 14 amino acids.

About this clonotype itself: The junction departs from the called germline gene at one end, perhaps through a read error. The rearrangement links TRBV4-1 to TRBJ2-7, with D perhaps matching TRBD1 (6 bases). Germline lookup yields CDR1 MGHRA and CDR2 YSYEKL. The CDR3 runs to 16 residues. CDR3 region: CARRRLPGAGVYAQYF. CDR3 coding DNA: TGCGCCCGCCGCCGGTTGCCTGGGGCAGGGGTGTACGCGCAGTACTTC.

This clonotype was counted ten times or more. V usage is TRBV4-3 and J usage is TRBJ2-7; D is unresolved. V was trimmed by 0 bases and J by 3 bases, leaving 9 bases between them. The CDR3 loop spans 14 amino acids. Germline values: CDR1 LGHNA, CDR2 YSLEER. CDR3 protein: CASSQEDRLYEQYF. The DNA for the CDR3 is TGCGCCAGCAGCCAAGAGGACCGCCTCTACGAGCAGTACTTC.

Concerning this clonotype: Given a much more abundant clone one base away, this may be a read error. This chain links TRBV20-1 with TRBJ2-3, with D perhaps TRBD1 or TRBD2 (5 bases each). The CDR3 is 17 amino acids. Germline CDR1 reads DFQATT; CDR2 reads SNEGSKA (reference sequence). This chain's CDR3 is CSTRDRSGPIPTDTQYF. For the CDR3, the DNA is TGCAGTACTAGAGATCGTTCAGGGCCTATTCCCACAGATACGCAGTATTTT.

This clonotype was seen a few times. A much more abundant neighbour one base away suggests this may be a read error. The rearrangement uses TRBV7-9 and TRBJ2-3; 7 nucleotides agree with TRBD2. Germline CDR1 reads SEHNR; CDR2 reads FQNEAQ (reference sequence). CDR3 size: 17 residues. V dropped 2 bases and J dropped 2; count of bases not matched to a gene: 10. The CDR3 DNA sequence: TGTGCCAGCAGCTTATTCACTAGCGTGCGGGCCACAGATACGCAGTATTTT. Translated, it gives CASSLFTSVRATDTQYF.

Details on this clonotype: Given a much more abundant clone one base away, this may be a read error. The chain links TRBV7-2 to TRBJ2-7; D not certain. Per germline, CDR1 SGHTA and CDR2 FQGNSA. The V end was cut by 6 bases, the J end by 6 bases, with 12 bases between. This CDR3 is built from 12 residues. The CDR3 loop is CASSSIESEQYF. The CDR3 coding sequence is TGTGCCAGCAGTTCTATCGAGAGCGAGCAGTACTTC. Looking up the rest from reference TRBV7-2 and TRBJ2-7 gives the full variable domain: GAGVSQSPSNKVTEKGKDVELRCDPISGHTALYWYRQSLGQGLEFLIYFQGNSAPDKSGLPSDRFSAERTGGSVSTLTIQRTQQEDSAVYLCASSSIESEQYFGPGTRLTVT.

This clonotype showed up many times. The chain has TRBV24-1 and TRBJ2-1; D remains unclear. The CDR3 spans 15 residues. V lost 3 bases to trimming and J lost 7 bases, with 15 bases between them. The germline V gene encodes CDR1 KGHDR and CDR2 SFDVKD. The CDR3 sequence: CATSDIGVSGNEQFF. The CDR3 DNA follows: TGTGCCACCAGTGATATTGGTGTATCGGGTAATGAGCAGTTCTTC.